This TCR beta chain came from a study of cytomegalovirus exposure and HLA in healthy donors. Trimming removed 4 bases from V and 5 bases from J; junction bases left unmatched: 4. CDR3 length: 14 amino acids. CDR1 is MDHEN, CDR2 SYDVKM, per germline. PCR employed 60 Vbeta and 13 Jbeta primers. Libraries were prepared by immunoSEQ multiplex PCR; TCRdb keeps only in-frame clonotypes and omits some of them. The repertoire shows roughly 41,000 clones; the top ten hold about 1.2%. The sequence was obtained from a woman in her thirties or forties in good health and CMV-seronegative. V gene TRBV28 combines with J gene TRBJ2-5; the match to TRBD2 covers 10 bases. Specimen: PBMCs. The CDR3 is CASSSGTSEETQYF. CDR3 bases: TGTGCCAGCAGTTCTGGGACTAGCGAGGAGACCCAGTACTTC.